Below are 13 T cell receptor beta chains sequenced from a single sample in a study of T cell responses to AZD1222 COVID-19 vaccine. Here immunoSEQ multiplex PCR was the method, and the copy in TCRdb shows in-frame clones only, minus some. The repertoire includes 95,000 to 150,000 clones, 92% of them detected once, and approximately 1.1% sits in the top ten. The specimen comprised peripheral blood, sampled on day 0 of AZD1222 vaccination. The receptors stem from an adult in good health.

The DNA of the CDR3 is TGTGCCAGCAGCCCAGAGGTGACTAGCGGAGAGTATTTT. Its translation is CASSPEVTSGEYF. V is TRBV7-9 and J is TRBJ2-3; 9 bases fit TRBD2. CDR3 length: 13 residues. Germline V CDR1 and CDR2: SEHNR, FQNEAQ (reference sequence). V lost 5 bases and J lost 13; bases outside the gene matches: 10.

The gene calls are TRBV6-4 and TRBJ2-3; a weak D match, TRBD2 (6 bases). V was clipped by 4 bases and J by 8 bases, with 13 bases between them. The CDR3 length is 13 residues. Germline CDR1 is MRHNA and CDR2 is SNTAGT. Here the CDR3 DNA reads TGTGCCAGCAGTGCGGCGCCGGAGGGTACGCAGTATTTT. Amino acid sequence: CASSAAPEGTQYF.

The V and J genes are TRBV27 and TRBJ2-3; no reliable D call. CDR1 is MNHEY and CDR2 is SMNVEV in the germline V gene (reference sequence). V was shortened by 6 bases and J by 4 bases, with 11 bases between the two germline ends. The CDR3 is 13 residues long. The CDR3 region is CASSPSRADTQYF. CDR3 coding DNA: TGTGCCAGCAGCCCTTCAAGGGCAGATACGCAGTATTTT.

This sequence joins TRBV7-9 and TRBJ2-3; D gene uncertain. Germline-derived CDR1 and CDR2 are SEHNR and FQNEAQ (reference sequence). Trimming took 7 bases from V and 4 from J, leaving 12 bases between them. The CDR3 is made up of 13 amino acids. The CDR3 loop is CASTLGWADTQYF. DNA for the CDR3: TGTGCCAGCACTCTAGGGTGGGCAGATACGCAGTATTTT.

The V gene is TRBV7-2, the J gene TRBJ2-5; D is uncertain. The CDR3 consists of 13 residues. Germline values: CDR1 SGHTA, CDR2 FQGNSA. Trimming pared 5 bases from V and 5 bases from J, leaving 12 bases between. The chain's CDR3 is CASSPLYWETQYF. The CDR3 DNA follows: TGTGCCAGCAGCCCTTTATACTGGGAGACCCAGTACTTC.

The chain joins TRBV28 to TRBJ2-3; 8 bases match TRBD1. The CDR3 runs to 16 residues. The germline gives CDR1 MDHEN, CDR2 SYDVKM. Trimming took 4 bases from V and 4 from J; bases not matched to a gene: 10. In DNA, the CDR3 is TGTGCCAGCAGTTGGCAGGGGGCGACAGCATCAGATACGCAGTATTTT. This sequence encodes CASSWQGATASDTQYF.

The genes are TRBV7-8 and TRBJ1-2, with unresolved D. Trimming removed 5 bases from V and 8 bases from J, with 15 bases in between. This CDR3 has 13 amino acids. Germline CDR1 SGHVS, CDR2 FQNEAQ. The CDR3 DNA follows: TGTGCCAGCAGCCGAGAGGAAGGGTACGGCTACACCTTC. It codes for CASSREEGYGYTF.

This clone was detected only once. The V gene is TRBV30, the J gene TRBJ2-1; no reliable D call. This CDR3 comprises 11 residues. Germline CDR1 and CDR2: GTSNPN and SVGIG (reference sequence). V gave up 0 bases and J gave up 7 bases, with 4 bases separating them. CDR3 sequence: CAWSVQNEQFF. The CDR3 DNA is TGTGCCTGGAGTGTCCAGAATGAGCAGTTCTTC.

The genes are TRBV18 and TRBJ1-1; the D is unclear. CDR1 and CDR2 (germline): KGHSH, LQKENI. The CDR3 has 13 residues. Trimming cost V 4 bases and J 5 bases, with 11 bases left between them. The CDR3 nucleotides read TGTGCCAGCTCACTAATACACGAGACTGAAGCTTTCTTT. Translating gives CASSLIHETEAFF.

The genes are TRBV19 and TRBJ1-3; a possible D gene is TRBD1 (6 bases). The CDR3 length is 15 residues. Trimming removed 9 bases from V and 4 bases from J, with 19 bases in between. CDR1 is LNHDA and CDR2 is SQIVND in the germline V gene (reference sequence). The CDR3, as DNA: TGTGCCAGCCACCCAAGGGGGGCGGGCGGAAACACCATATATTTT. Its protein is CASHPRGAGGNTIYF. Full variable domain (rest looked up from reference TRBV19 and TRBJ1-3): DGGITQSPKYLFRKEGQNVTLSCEQNLNHDAMYWYRQDPGQGLRLIYYSQIVNDFQKGDIAEGYSVSREKKESFPLTVTSAQKNPTAFYLCASHPRGAGGNTIYFGEGSWLTVV.

The chain carries TRBV5-6 and TRBJ2-4, with TRBD2 as a possible D gene (5 bases). V was trimmed by 3 bases and J by 1 base, leaving 11 bases between them. This CDR3 is built from 15 residues. Germline CDR1 and CDR2: SGHDT and YYEEEE. The DNA for the CDR3 is TGTGCCAGCAGCTCCACATTAGCGGCCAAAAACATTCAGTACTTC. Protein sequence: CASSSTLAAKNIQYF.

V is TRBV3-1 (or the pseudogene TRBV3-2) and J is TRBJ2-4; D not certain. CDR3 length: 11 residues. Between the trimmed V and J ends, which lost 3 bases and 10 bases, there was a span of 7 bases. Germline values: CDR1 LGHDT, CDR2 YNNKEL (reference sequence). CDR3 sequence (DNA): TGTGCCAGCAGCCAGAGCCAGATTCAGTACTTC. Translating it yields CASSQSQIQYF.

This sequence joins TRBV5-1 and TRBJ2-1, with 7 bases identical to TRBD2. V was clipped by 3 bases and J by 4 bases; unmatched bases: 13. Germline CDR1 is SGHRS and CDR2 is YFSETQ. The CDR3 has 17 amino acids. The chain's CDR3 is CASSSWGGRETYNEQFF. Here the CDR3 DNA reads TGCGCCAGCAGCTCGTGGGGAGGGCGGGAGACGTACAATGAGCAGTTCTTC.